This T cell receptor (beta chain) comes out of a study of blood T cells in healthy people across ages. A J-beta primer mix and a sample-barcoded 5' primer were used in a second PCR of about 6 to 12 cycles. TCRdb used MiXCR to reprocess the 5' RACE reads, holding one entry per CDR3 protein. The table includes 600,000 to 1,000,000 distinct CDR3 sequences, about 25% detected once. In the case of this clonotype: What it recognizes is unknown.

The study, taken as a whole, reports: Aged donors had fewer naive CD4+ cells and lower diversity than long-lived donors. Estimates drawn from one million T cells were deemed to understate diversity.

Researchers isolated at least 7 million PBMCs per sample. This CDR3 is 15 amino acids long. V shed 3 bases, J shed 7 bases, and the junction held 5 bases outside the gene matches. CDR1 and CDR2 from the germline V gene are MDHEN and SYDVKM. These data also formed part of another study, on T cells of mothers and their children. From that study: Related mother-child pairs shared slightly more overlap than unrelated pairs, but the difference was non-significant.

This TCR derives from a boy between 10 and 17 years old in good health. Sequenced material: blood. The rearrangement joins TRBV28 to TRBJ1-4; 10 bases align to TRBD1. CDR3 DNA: TGTGCCAGCAGTTTCTGGACAGGGGGATCTGAAAAACTGTTTTTT. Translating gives CASSFWTGGSEKLFF. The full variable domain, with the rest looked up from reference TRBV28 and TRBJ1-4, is DVKVTQSSRYLVKRTGEKVFLECVQDMDHENMFWYRQDPGLGLRLIYFSYDVKMKEKGDIPEGYSVSREKKERFSLILESASTNQTSMYLCASSFWTGGSEKLFFGSGTQLSVL.